The 29 T cell receptor beta chains listed next were all sequenced from one sample in a study of cytomegalovirus exposure and HLA in healthy donors. In the PCR, 60 Vbeta and 13 Jbeta primers were used. Sequencing used immunoSEQ multiplex PCR; TCRdb keeps in-frame clones, though not all of them. The sample carries under 200,000 clones, approximately 80% recorded once. The sequencing input was PBMCs. The receptors shown here come from a woman in her forties or fifties in good health and CMV-seronegative.

The CDR3 protein is CASSSPSVQNQPQHF. CDR3 DNA sequence: TGTGCCAGCAGTTCACCCTCCGTACAGAATCAGCCCCAGCATTTT. The genes are TRBV28 and TRBJ1-5; D remains ambiguous. The CDR3 is 15 residues long. The ends were cut back, 4 bases at V and 4 bases at J, with 14 bases in the middle. Germline V lookup: CDR1 MDHEN, CDR2 SYDVKM.

The gene calls are TRBV2 and TRBJ1-3, with a tentative D call TRBD1 (5 bases). The CDR3 loop spans 15 amino acids. Germline V CDR1 and CDR2: SNHLY, FYNNEI. Trimming removed 4 bases at V and 4 bases at J, with 14 bases between. In nucleotides, the CDR3 is TGTGCCAGCAGTGGAACAGGCCGAGCCGGAAACACCATATATTTT. Translated: CASSGTGRAGNTIYF.

The chain recombines TRBV4-1 with TRBJ2-7; unclear D gene. Per germline, CDR1 MGHRA and CDR2 YSYEKL. The CDR3 runs 13 residues. Trimming took off 0 bases at V and 3 bases at J, with 6 bases between the two ends. The CDR3 coding sequence is TGCGCCAGCAGCCAAGACACAATCTACGAGCAGTACTTC. Translated, it gives CASSQDTIYEQYF.

The sample holds a few counts of this clone. This rearrangement joins TRBV4-3 to TRBJ1-5; perhaps TRBD1 as D (5 bases). CDR3 length: 15 residues. Germline values: CDR1 LGHNA, CDR2 YSLEER. Trimming took 0 bases from V and 7 from J, leaving 13 bases between them. CDR3 amino acids: CASSQDRIGAQPQHF. The CDR3 coding sequence is TGCGCCAGCAGCCAAGACCGCATTGGGGCCCAGCCCCAGCATTTT.

This CDR3 is CASSAAGRNTIYF. As DNA, the CDR3 is TGTGCCAGCAGCGCCGCAGGGAGGAACACCATATATTTT. This chain uses TRBV9 with TRBJ1-3; D perhaps matches TRBD1 (5 bases). Looked up from germline, CDR1 is SGDLS and CDR2 is YYNGEE. Trimming stripped 3 bases from V and 7 bases from J, with 11 bases between. This CDR3 is 13 amino acids long. Full variable domain (rest looked up from reference TRBV9 and TRBJ1-3): DSGVTQTPKHLITATGQRVTLRCSPRSGDLSVYWYQQSLDQGLQFLIQYYNGEERAKGNILERFSAQQFPDLHSELNLSSLELGDSALYFCASSAAGRNTIYFGEGSWLTVV.

The CDR3, as DNA: TGTGCCTGGAGTGTGGCGGCAGGGTCCTACGAGCAGTACTTC. Translated, it gives CAWSVAAGSYEQYF. The chain recombines TRBV30 with TRBJ2-7; maybe TRBD1 (5 bases). Germline V lookup: CDR1 GTSNPN, CDR2 SVGIG (reference sequence). The CDR3 has 14 amino acids. The ends were cut back, 0 bases at V and 1 base at J, with 10 bases in the middle.

In this sample, this clone turned up a few times. The rearrangement uses TRBV10-3 and TRBJ1-1, with 9 bases matching TRBD1. The CDR3 loop spans 12 amino acids. Germline CDR1 and CDR2: ENHRY and SYGVKD. Germline trimming cut 10 bases from V and 3 bases from J; bases unmatched to any gene: 3. The CDR3 here is CATRTGDTEAFF. The CDR3 nucleotides are TGTGCCACCCGGACAGGGGACACTGAAGCTTTCTTT.

The chain has TRBV14 and TRBJ1-6; 9 nucleotides line up with TRBD1. The junction had 10 bases not matched to a gene; V was cut back by 4 bases and J by 9 bases. Germline V gives CDR1 SGHDN, CDR2 FVKESK. CDR3 length: 16 amino acids. In DNA, the CDR3 is TGTGCCAGCAGCCGCAAAACAGGGGGCCGGGTTTCACCCCTCCACTTT. The encoded protein is CASSRKTGGRVSPLHF.

The chain links TRBV25-1 to TRBJ2-7; tentative D call: TRBD1 (6 bases). V lost 6 bases, J lost 0 bases, and 6 bases lay in between. Germline lookup yields CDR1 MGHDK and CDR2 SYGVNS. The CDR3 length is 12 residues. DNA for the CDR3: TGTGCCAGCAGGGACAGCTCCTACGAGCAGTACTTC. Translating gives CASRDSSYEQYF.

V is TRBV29-1 and J is TRBJ2-7; a weak D match, TRBD2 (5 bases). The germline gives CDR1 SQVTM, CDR2 ANQGSEA. The CDR3 extends over 11 amino acids. Trimming pared 7 bases from V and 0 bases from J, leaving 7 bases between. CDR3 coding DNA: TGCAGCGCGGGGATCTCCTACGAGCAGTACTTC. Translated, it gives CSAGISYEQYF.

In this sample, this clone turned up a few times. The CDR3, as DNA: TGTGCCAGCAGCTTAGGGGGGAAAACAGGGTCCGAGCAGTACTTC. Residues: CASSLGGKTGSEQYF. The chain is built from TRBV11-3 and TRBJ2-7; D might be TRBD1 (6 bases). The CDR3 is made up of 15 amino acids. Trimming pared 1 base from V and 6 bases from J, leaving 16 bases between. In germline, CDR1 is SGHNT, CDR2 YENEEA.

The J gene is TRBJ2-7, the V gene TRBV6-1; 7 nucleotides match TRBD1. Trimming took 6 bases from V and 1 from J; bases not matched to a gene: 9. The CDR3 is 15 residues long. Per germline, CDR1 MNHNS and CDR2 SASEGT. In DNA, the CDR3 is TGTGCCAGCAGCGCCGGGACAGCTGGTTCCTACGAGCAGTACTTC. Translated, it gives CASSAGTAGSYEQYF.

The CDR3 sequence is CASSPWVLTSGADTQYF. DNA for the CDR3: TGTGCCAGCAGCCCCTGGGTTCTTACCAGCGGTGCAGATACGCAGTATTTT. The rearrangement joins TRBV5-6 to TRBJ2-3, with TRBD2 as a possible D gene (5 bases). The CDR3 is 17 amino acids. Germline CDR1 SGHDT, CDR2 YYEEEE. Trimming took off 4 bases at V and 4 bases at J, with 22 bases between the two ends.

This chain's CDR3 is CASSYTGVGTGELFF. DNA for the CDR3: TGTGCCAGCAGTTATACAGGGGTGGGCACCGGGGAGCTGTTTTTT. This chain joins TRBV6-6 and TRBJ2-2; 7 positions agree with TRBD1. Trimming cost V 3 bases and J 4 bases; bases outside gene matches: 5. Per the germline V gene, CDR1 is MNHNY and CDR2 is SVGAGI (reference sequence). The CDR3 is 15 residues long.

V is TRBV7-9 and J is TRBJ2-1, with a tentative D call TRBD1 (5 bases). The V gene lost 5 bases and the J gene lost 1 base, with 15 bases spanning the gap. The length of the CDR3 is 16 residues. The V gene's germline CDR1 is SEHNR and CDR2 FQNEAQ (reference sequence). The CDR3 nucleotides read TGTGCCAGCAGCGCCAAAGGGGTGTCGTCCTACAATGAGCAGTTCTTC. Its translation: CASSAKGVSSYNEQFF.

This sequence joins TRBV27 and TRBJ2-3; 7 nucleotides align to TRBD2. V lost 8 bases, J lost 4 bases, and 12 bases stayed unmatched. Germline loops: CDR1 MNHEY, CDR2 SMNVEV (reference sequence). The CDR3 covers 15 residues. The CDR3 reads CASGPGGLMPDTQYF. The CDR3 nucleotides are TGTGCCAGCGGCCCGGGAGGTCTTATGCCAGATACGCAGTATTTT.

The chain links TRBV7-3 to TRBJ2-7; TRBD1 matches at 8 bases. Germline CDR1 is SGHTA and CDR2 is FQGTGA. The CDR3 covers 14 residues. Trimming cost V 5 bases and J 3 bases; bases outside gene matches: 6. The CDR3 bases are TGTGCCAGCAGCCAAGGACAGGGTATCTACGAGCAGTACTTC. Protein product: CASSQGQGIYEQYF.

The chain carries TRBV5-4 and TRBJ2-5, with TRBD1 matching 7 bases. The CDR3 has 14 residues. Looked up from germline, CDR1 is SGHNT and CDR2 is YYREEE (reference sequence). Trimming removed 4 bases from V and 3 bases from J; junction bases left unmatched: 6. The CDR3 sequence is CASSVDRKKETQYF. DNA for the CDR3: TGTGCCAGCAGCGTGGACAGGAAAAAAGAGACCCAGTACTTC.

The chain is built from TRBV10-2 and TRBJ1-5; a possible D gene is TRBD1 (5 bases). Between the trimmed V and J ends, which lost 3 bases and 4 bases, there was a span of 7 bases. This CDR3 comprises 13 residues. Per the germline V gene, CDR1 is WSHSY and CDR2 is SAAADI. This chain's CDR3 is CASSDRQNQPQHF. For the CDR3, the DNA is TGCGCCAGCAGTGACAGACAGAATCAGCCCCAGCATTTT.

This rearrangement joins TRBV7-9 to TRBJ1-1, with 10 bases identical to TRBD1. In germline, CDR1 is SEHNR, CDR2 FQNEAQ (reference sequence). The J segment lost 5 bases and the V segment lost 4 bases, leaving 4 bases of the junction unmatched. The CDR3 runs 14 residues. CDR3 nucleotide sequence: TGTGCCAGCAGCTCGACAGGGGGCATGACTGAAGCTTTCTTT. The encoded protein is CASSSTGGMTEAFF.

In the case of this clone: Germline is not matched at one junction end, which may reflect a read error. The chain links TRBV6-1 to TRBJ1-2; TRBD1 agrees at 8 bases. The CDR3 loop spans 12 amino acids. Looked up from germline, CDR1 is MNHNS and CDR2 is SASEGT. The chain's CDR3 is CANSDPTGAQVF. The CDR3 DNA reads as TGTGCCAACAGTGACCCGACAGGGGCTCAAGTCTTC.

The chain joins TRBV6-5 to TRBJ1-2, with D tentatively TRBD1 (6 bases). The germline V gene encodes CDR1 MNHEY and CDR2 SVGAGI. The CDR3 length is 12 residues. V lost 7 bases and J lost 4, with 10 bases in between. DNA for the CDR3: TGTGCCAGCAAGGACAGTATCTATGGCTACACCTTC. It encodes CASKDSIYGYTF.

The chain links TRBV2 to TRBJ2-2, with TRBD1 matching 7 bases. The CDR3 has 13 amino acids. V lost 4 bases to trimming and J lost 7 bases; unmatched junction nucleotides: 3. Per germline, CDR1 SNHLY and CDR2 FYNNEI. CDR3 DNA sequence: TGTGCCAGCAGTGGACAGGGTGGCGGGGAGCTGTTTTTT. Its protein product is CASSGQGGGELFF.

The rearrangement joins TRBV6-1 to TRBJ1-2; D is possibly TRBD1 (6 bases). Germline lookup yields CDR1 MNHNS and CDR2 SASEGT. V was cut by 5 bases and J by 2 bases, with 12 bases left in between. The CDR3 spans 14 residues. This chain's CDR3 is CASSPQGQNYGYTF. In DNA, the CDR3 is TGTGCCAGCAGTCCTCAGGGACAAAACTATGGCTACACCTTC.

This clone has only a few counts. The chain uses TRBV6-5 and TRBJ2-2; TRBD2 matches at 7 bases. This CDR3 has 14 amino acids. With V trimmed by 6 bases and J by 5 bases, 6 bases remained unmatched. Germline CDR1 MNHEY, CDR2 SVGAGI. DNA for the CDR3: TGTGCCAGCAGCCCGGGGGGAAGGACCGGGGAGCTGTTTTTT. It translates to CASSPGGRTGELFF.

This chain uses TRBV6-5 with TRBJ1-2; TRBD1 agrees at 9 bases. CDR1 MNHEY and CDR2 SVGAGI come from the germline V gene. V gave up 4 bases and J gave up 4 bases; unmatched junction bases: 7. This CDR3 contains 15 residues. CDR3 loop: CASSWGTGSSYGYTF. The CDR3 DNA sequence: TGTGCCAGCAGTTGGGGGACAGGGTCATCCTATGGCTACACCTTC.

The chain couples TRBV28 to TRBJ1-5; a possible D gene is TRBD1 (6 bases). The CDR3 loop spans 15 amino acids. Germline V gene lookup returns CDR1 MDHEN and CDR2 SYDVKM. Trimming took 2 bases from V and 3 from J, leaving 11 bases between them. The CDR3 DNA follows: TGTGCCAGCAGTTTAATAACAGGGCTCAATCAGCCCCAGCATTTT. Its protein is CASSLITGLNQPQHF.

J is TRBJ2-5 and V is TRBV30; TRBD2 might be the D (6 bases). The CDR3 spans 13 residues. The V gene lost 0 bases and the J gene lost 4 bases, with 9 bases spanning the gap. CDR1 and CDR2 (germline): GTSNPN, SVGIG (reference sequence). The CDR3 here is CAWSVEGGETQYF. CDR3 DNA sequence: TGTGCCTGGAGTGTAGAGGGAGGAGAGACCCAGTACTTC.

The chain is built from TRBV4-2 and TRBJ2-3; 13 positions agree with TRBD2. The CDR3 has 18 residues. Germline-derived CDR1 and CDR2 are LGHNA and YNFKEQ. J was trimmed by 2 bases and V by 1 base; bases with no gene match: 6. The CDR3 nucleotides are TGTGCCAGCAGCCAAGCCCACGGGACTAGCGGGACCACAGATACGCAGTATTTT. Translating it yields CASSQAHGTSGTTDTQYF.